Below, 8 T cell receptor beta chains from the same sample are listed, as sequenced in a study of T-cell memory formation after mild COVID-19. TCRdb processed the 5' RACE reads anew with MiXCR; each CDR3 protein has one entry. This sample has about 350,000 distinct CDR3 sequences, with under 30% found just once. The sample consisted of PBMCs or a T cell subset sorted from them (not recorded which). These receptors were collected from an adult woman who had mild COVID-19 (a few samples of this study predate the infection). Cell type and time point are not known.

The V gene is TRBV7-2, the J gene TRBJ2-5, with unresolved D. CDR3 length: 11 residues. Deletions cut 5 bases from V and 5 bases from J, with 6 bases between. In germline, CDR1 is SGHTA, CDR2 FQGNSA. The CDR3 here is CASSARETQYF. CDR3 coding DNA: TGTGCCAGCAGCGCCCGGGAGACCCAGTACTTC. Full variable domain (missing parts from reference TRBV7-2 and TRBJ2-5): GAGVSQSPSNKVTEKGKDVELRCDPISGHTALYWYRQSLGQGLEFLIYFQGNSAPDKSGLPSDRFSAERTGGSVSTLTIQRTQQEDSAVYLCASSARETQYFGPGTRLLVL.

This rearrangement joins TRBV6-5 to TRBJ1-1; TRBD1 matches at 8 bases. J gave up 6 bases and V 5 bases, and 11 bases lay outside the gene matches. The CDR3 has 15 residues. CDR1 MNHEY and CDR2 SVGAGI come from the germline V gene. The CDR3 DNA is TGTGCCAGCAGTGACCGGACAGGGTGGTATGCTGAAGCTTTCTTT. Protein product: CASSDRTGWYAEAFF.

This clonotype turned up a few times. The chain couples TRBV24-1 to TRBJ2-1, with D tentatively TRBD1 (6 bases). Germline CDR1 is KGHDR and CDR2 is SFDVKD. The CDR3 runs to 15 residues. V was clipped by 3 bases and J by 3 bases, with 11 bases between them. DNA of the CDR3: TGTGCCACCAGTGATCCGGGACACCTCTACAATGAGCAGTTCTTC. Encoded protein: CATSDPGHLYNEQFF.

This clonotype was counted at least ten times. The chain carries TRBV6-4 and TRBJ2-3, with 11 positions matching TRBD1. J was trimmed by 1 base and V by 5 bases; bases with no gene match: 14. The length of the CDR3 is 19 residues. The germline V gene encodes CDR1 MRHNA and CDR2 SNTAGT. The CDR3 coding sequence is TGTGCCAGCAGTCTAATCCCCTCCGGGACAGGGGGTGGCACAGATACGCAGTATTTT. This encodes CASSLIPSGTGGGTDTQYF.

The gene calls are TRBV6-2 or TRBV6-3 and TRBJ2-3, with 7 positions matching TRBD2. The trim removed 5 bases at V and 2 bases at J, leaving 10 bases unmatched. This CDR3 has 16 residues. Germline CDR1 reads MNHEY; CDR2 reads SVGEGT. As DNA, the CDR3 is TGTGCCAGCAGTCCTTCGATAGCGGGCTTCACAGATACGCAGTATTTT. This encodes CASSPSIAGFTDTQYF.

The genes are TRBV7-2 and TRBJ1-1, with unresolved D. This CDR3 has 15 amino acids. V lost 2 bases to trimming and J lost 0 bases, with 10 bases between them. Looked up from germline, CDR1 is SGHTA and CDR2 is FQGNSA. CDR3 region: CASSLQRLMNTEAFF. CDR3 sequence (DNA): TGTGCCAGCAGCTTACAGCGCCTCATGAACACTGAAGCTTTCTTT.

This clonotype was found a few times. V and J are TRBV14 and TRBJ2-1; TRBD1 or TRBD2 may be the D gene (5 bases each). This CDR3 spans 15 amino acids. Per germline, CDR1 SGHDN and CDR2 FVKESK. The V and J ends lost 1 base and 8 bases respectively, with 15 bases between them. CDR3 region: CASSQVRTRGDEQFF. The CDR3 bases are TGTGCCAGCAGCCAAGTCCGGACCCGAGGGGATGAGCAGTTCTTC.

This clonotype was seen only a few times. V is TRBV6-2 or TRBV6-3 and J is TRBJ2-1, with 8 bases identical to TRBD2. CDR3 length: 17 residues. The germline gives CDR1 MNHEY, CDR2 SVGEGT. V lost 0 bases, J lost 7 bases, and 11 bases stayed unmatched. The CDR3 here is CASSYSIAGPLRNEQFF. In DNA, the CDR3 is TGTGCCAGCAGTTACTCGATAGCGGGGCCGCTCAGAAATGAGCAGTTCTTC.